This TCR beta chain was captured by sequencing in a study of T cells in Graves' hyperthyroidism and ophthalmopathy. This clonotype was counted only a few times. Authors of the study amplified TCR beta CDR3 regions from RNA transcripts. HTBI primers were used for first-round RT-PCR of the TCR CDR3. TCRdb redid the calling of the multiplex PCR reads with MiXCR, one entry per CDR3 protein. This sample yields 800,000 or so distinct CDR3 sequences, of which 35% to 40% are seen a single time; about 9% belongs to the top ten. The junction had 9 bases not matched to a gene; V was cut back by 4 bases and J by 6 bases. CDR3 length: 15 residues. The germline V gene has CDR1 SGDLS and CDR2 YYNGEE.

This clonotype was obtained from a man aged 18 to 29 with Graves' hyperthyroidism. The sample consisted of blood. V gene TRBV9 combines with J gene TRBJ1-5, with 8 bases matching TRBD1. CDR3 amino acids: CASSPTGDSSQPQHF. CDR3 bases: TGTGCCAGCAGCCCGACAGGGGACTCGAGTCAGCCCCAGCATTTT.